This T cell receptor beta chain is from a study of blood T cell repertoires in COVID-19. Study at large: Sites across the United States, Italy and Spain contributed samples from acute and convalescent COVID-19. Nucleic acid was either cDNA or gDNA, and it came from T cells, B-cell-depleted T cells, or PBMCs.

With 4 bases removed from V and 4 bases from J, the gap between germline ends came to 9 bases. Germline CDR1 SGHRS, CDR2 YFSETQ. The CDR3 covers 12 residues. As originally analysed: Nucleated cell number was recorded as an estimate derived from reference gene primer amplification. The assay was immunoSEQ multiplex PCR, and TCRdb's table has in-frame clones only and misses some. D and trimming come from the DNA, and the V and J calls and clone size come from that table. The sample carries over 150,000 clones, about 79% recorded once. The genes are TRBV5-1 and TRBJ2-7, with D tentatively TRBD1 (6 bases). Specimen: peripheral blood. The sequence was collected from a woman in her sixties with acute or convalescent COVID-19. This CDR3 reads CASSRTVYEQYF. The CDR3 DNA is TGCGCCAGCAGCCGGACAGTGTACGAGCAGTACTTC.